What follows is one T cell receptor (beta chain) and its context. Only a few counts were recorded for this clonotype. Its antigen is still unknown. The record has no base qualities; no much larger clone is one base away. V loses 4 bases at its end and J loses 9 bases; junction bases beyond the gene matches: 10. The CDR3 numbers 15 residues from cysteine through phenylalanine. Only the CDR3 region is kept as DNA, spanning 45 bases read in frame from base 1. The CDR1 and CDR2 encoded by the germline V gene (reference sequence) are LNHDA and SQIVND. The library was generated by PCR. Data came from an Illumina HiSeq 2500. Molecular barcoding was employed in the preparation of TCR libraries, with unique molecular identifiers being used to normalize TCRbeta repertoire quantification. In-frame beta chains were kept once TCRdb had trimmed the public reads at Q25 with fastp and called clones with MiXCR. Each entry merges the rows of one CDR3 protein and shows their most common DNA and genes. The sample data list a few hundred thousand distinct CDR3 sequences, and over 9% of these were observed just once. 2% to 2.5% of the sample is taken by the ten largest.

The data derive from a study of T-cell reconstitution after alpha-beta-depleted transplantation in children (dated by TCRdb to the mid-2010s). With regard to the full study: The study quantitatively tracked T-cell immune reconstitution after TCRalphabeta/CD19-depleted allogeneic hematopoietic cell transplantation in children using TCR repertoire profiling.

Sequenced here: PBMCs from the stem cell graft donor, sampled from the stem cell graft. This chain is built from TRBV19 and TRBJ2-1; 9 nucleotides in the junction match TRBD1. The TCR sequence derives from a human donor who donated a stem cell graft to a child with acute lymphoblastic leukemia. The CDR3 region has the sequence CASSTGTGNLGEQFF. The sequenced DNA: TGTGCCAGTAGTACGGGGACAGGGAATCTCGGTGAGCAGTTCTTC.